These 2 T cell receptor beta chains originate from one sample sequenced in a study of T cell changes during pregnancy in multiple sclerosis. Repertoires were generated with immunoSEQ multiplex PCR, while TCRdb's copy carries only in-frame clones and drops some. The repertoire includes roughly 61,000 clones, around 94% of them detected once, and 2.5% to 3% sits in the top ten. Sequenced material: CD8+ T cells from peripheral blood mononuclear cells, taken after pregnancy. Receptor source: a female donor with multiple sclerosis, enrolled in a pregnancy study.

V is TRBV27 and J is TRBJ2-7; D remains unclear. From germline, CDR1 is MNHEY and CDR2 SMNVEV (reference sequence). V lost 6 bases and J lost 0, with 6 bases in between. This CDR3 spans 12 amino acids. This CDR3 reads CASRGPSYEQYF. CDR3 DNA sequence: TGTGCCAGCAGGGGCCCCTCCTACGAGCAGTACTTC.

This chain connects TRBV11-2 to TRBJ2-7; 9 nucleotides match TRBD1. The CDR3 consists of 16 residues. Germline V gene lookup returns CDR1 SGHAT and CDR2 FQNNGV. With V trimmed by 6 bases and J by 7 bases, 16 bases remained unmatched. CDR3 nucleotides: TGTGCCAGCAGTTATTCGCCGGGACAGGGATGGGGGGAGCAGTACTTC. This translates into CASSYSPGQGWGEQYF.